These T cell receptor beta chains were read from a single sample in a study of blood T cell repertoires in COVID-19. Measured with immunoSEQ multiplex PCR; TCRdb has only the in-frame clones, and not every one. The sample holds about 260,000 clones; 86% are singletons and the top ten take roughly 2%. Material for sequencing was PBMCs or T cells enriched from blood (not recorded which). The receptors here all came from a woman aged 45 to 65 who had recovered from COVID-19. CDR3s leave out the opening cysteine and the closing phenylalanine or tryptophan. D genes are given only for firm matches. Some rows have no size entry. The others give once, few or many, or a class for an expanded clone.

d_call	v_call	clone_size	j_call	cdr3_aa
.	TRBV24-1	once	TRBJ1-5	ATQRAGSNQPQH
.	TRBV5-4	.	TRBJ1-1	ASSRPGSSRNTEAF
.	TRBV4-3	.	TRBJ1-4	ASSQGGGRTNEKLF
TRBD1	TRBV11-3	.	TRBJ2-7	ASSTGGQYFYEQY
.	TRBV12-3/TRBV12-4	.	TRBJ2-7	ASSRGHGYEQY
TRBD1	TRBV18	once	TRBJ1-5	ASSAGTGGNQPQH
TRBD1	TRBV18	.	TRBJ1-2	ASSPPGTGDTYGYT
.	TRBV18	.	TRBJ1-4	ASSPKGVGEKLF
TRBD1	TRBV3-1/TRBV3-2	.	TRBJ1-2	ASSPDRGGYT
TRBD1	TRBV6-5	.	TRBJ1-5	ASRGQGAEPQH
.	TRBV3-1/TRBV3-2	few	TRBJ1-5	ASSRQVSNQPQH
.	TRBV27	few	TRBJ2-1	ASSFSNEQF
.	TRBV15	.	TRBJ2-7	ATSPTAGLSSRYEQY
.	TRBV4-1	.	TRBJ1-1	ASSQRGTEAF
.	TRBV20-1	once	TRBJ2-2	SASSSGNTGELF
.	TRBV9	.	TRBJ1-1	ASSLSPDFGEAF
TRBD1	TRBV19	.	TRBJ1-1	ASSMGQGAFTEAF
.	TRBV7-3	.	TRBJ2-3	ASSSYLAPHTQY
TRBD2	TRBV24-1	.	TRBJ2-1	ATSDPGPRGASGRGSYNEQF
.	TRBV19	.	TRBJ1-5	ASSIWARGGNQPQH
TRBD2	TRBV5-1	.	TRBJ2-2	ASSNLAANTGELF
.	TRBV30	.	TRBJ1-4	AWQTSDRIELF
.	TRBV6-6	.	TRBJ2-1	ASRRLGLRGASDEQF
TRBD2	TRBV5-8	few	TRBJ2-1	ASSLGTSGRHEQF
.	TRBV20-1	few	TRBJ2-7	SARRTYEQY
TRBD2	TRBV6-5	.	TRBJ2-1	ASSYSAGAVNYEQF
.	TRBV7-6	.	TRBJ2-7	ASSPWAHSYEQY
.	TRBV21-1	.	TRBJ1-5	ASSKVIWPQH
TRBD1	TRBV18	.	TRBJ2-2	ASSPGTENTGELF
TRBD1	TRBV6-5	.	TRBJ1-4	ASSYQGGEKLF
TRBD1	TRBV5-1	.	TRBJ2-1	ASSGHRGTEQF
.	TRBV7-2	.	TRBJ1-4	ASSLDPRGSKVANEKLF
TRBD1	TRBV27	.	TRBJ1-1	ASSFRQGTMNTEAF
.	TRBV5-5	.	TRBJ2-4	ASSRGGWGNIQY
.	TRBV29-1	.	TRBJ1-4	SIRRGGFIGLF
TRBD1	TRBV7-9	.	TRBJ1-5	ASSAQGNQPQH
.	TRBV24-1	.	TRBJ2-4	ATSDPRPVRAKNIQY
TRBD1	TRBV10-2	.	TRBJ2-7	ASYLGTATGGEQY
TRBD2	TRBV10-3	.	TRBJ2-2	AISPRGTSGGSNTGELF
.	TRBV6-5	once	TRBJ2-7	ASSWDGSSYEQY
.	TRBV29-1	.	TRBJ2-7	SVIAVYEQY
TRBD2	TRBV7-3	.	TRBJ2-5	ASSLRPGLARGETQY
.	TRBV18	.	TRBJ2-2	ASSPTSGTGELF
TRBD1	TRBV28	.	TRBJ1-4	ASATTGGNEKLF
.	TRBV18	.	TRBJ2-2	ASSPGYTGELF
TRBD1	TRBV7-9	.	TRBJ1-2	ASRQTGQGSAYGYT
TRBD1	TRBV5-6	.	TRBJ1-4	ASSFYTGTGGRTNEKLF
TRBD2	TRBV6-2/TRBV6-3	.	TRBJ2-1	ASSSPLAGAYNEQF
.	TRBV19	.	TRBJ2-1	ASSNPGTLAYNEQF
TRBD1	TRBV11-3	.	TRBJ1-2	ASGQGGNYGYT
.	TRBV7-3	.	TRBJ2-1	ASSLGFGGNEQF
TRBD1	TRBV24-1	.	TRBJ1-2	ATSDPREQGAGGYT